The source of this T cell receptor beta chain is a study of response to subunit inactivated influenza vaccine. Each CDR3 protein is one row after TCRdb ran MiXCR on the RT-PCR reads. The sample gives about 480,000 distinct CDR3 sequences, approximately 13% of which show up once; around 14% is in the top ten. This clonotype was detected only a few times. Trimming shortened V by 2 bases and J by 5 bases, and 14 bases separated the two germline ends. The germline CDR1 and CDR2 sequences are SGDLS and YYNGEE. The CDR3 is 15 amino acids. The chain recombines TRBV9 with TRBJ2-1; tentatively, D is TRBD2 (7 bases). This receptor was identified in a man aged 50-59 years who received an inactivated influenza vaccine. Here the sequenced sample was PBMCs from blood, taken 35 to 45 days after vaccination. Written as DNA, the CDR3 is TGTGCCAGCAGCGTTAAGGGGGGGGGTGACAATGAGCAGTTCTTC. Translated: CASSVKGGGDNEQFF.